These 11 T cell receptor beta chains share one sample of origin, sequenced in a study of OX40 agonist ivuxolimab in advanced cancers. Sequenced by immunoSEQ multiplex PCR; TCRdb stores in-frame clones only, minus some. The table lists roughly 88,000 clones, around 87% of them singletons. Sample: CD4+ or CD8+ T cells sorted from blood, taken in a trial of the OX40 agonist ivuxolimab. The receptors here all came from an adult with an advanced solid tumor such as melanoma, head and neck, liver or kidney cancer.

The J gene is TRBJ2-7, the V gene TRBV18; 10 bases line up with TRBD2. V was clipped by 3 bases and J by 7 bases; unmatched bases: 9. Germline assignment: CDR1 KGHSH and CDR2 LQKENI. The CDR3 runs to 15 residues. This CDR3 is CASSPSGRAAWEQYV. The CDR3 nucleotides read TGTGCCAGCTCACCGAGCGGGAGGGCCGCTTGGGAGCAGTACGTC.

The chain has TRBV27 and TRBJ2-7; 9 positions match TRBD2. The CDR3 consists of 13 residues. From germline, CDR1 is MNHEY and CDR2 SMNVEV (reference sequence). After removal of 5 bases from V and 5 bases from J, the junction contained 4 bases not matched to a gene. CDR3 in amino acids: CASSRGLANEQYF. CDR3 nucleotides: TGTGCCAGCAGTCGAGGACTAGCGAACGAGCAGTACTTC.

The chain combines TRBV6-1 with TRBJ1-1; 9 bases are shared with TRBD1. Germline V CDR1 and CDR2: MNHNS, SASEGT. CDR3 length: 14 amino acids. Unmatched junction bases numbered 5, after V lost 4 bases and J lost 5 bases. CDR3 coding DNA: TGTGCCAGCAGTGGACAGGGGGTTGGGACTGAAGCTTTCTTT. Encoded protein: CASSGQGVGTEAFF.

In DNA form, the CDR3 reads TGTGCCAGTACCCCCGGGGGGGTAGCGAAGGACACAGATACGCAGTATTTT. This sequence encodes CASTPGGVAKDTDTQYF. J is TRBJ2-3 and V is TRBV19; 8 nucleotides line up with TRBD2. The CDR3 consists of 17 residues. The germline gives CDR1 LNHDA, CDR2 SQIVND (reference sequence). Trimming removed 7 bases from V and 2 bases from J; junction bases left unmatched: 14.

This sequence joins TRBV6-5 and TRBJ1-1, with D perhaps TRBD1 (5 bases). This CDR3 has 11 amino acids. V was pared by 4 bases and J by 9 bases, with 9 bases between. The germline CDR1 and CDR2 sequences are MNHEY and SVGAGI. This CDR3 reads CASSSDRKAFF. In nucleotides, the CDR3 is TGTGCCAGCAGTTCAGACAGAAAAGCTTTCTTT.

The chain combines TRBV28 with TRBJ2-5, with D perhaps matching TRBD2 (6 bases). Trimming shortened V by 1 base and J by 4 bases, and 16 bases separated the two germline ends. Germline V gene sequence: CDR1 MDHEN, CDR2 SYDVKM. This CDR3 has 16 residues. CDR3 bases: TGTGCCAGCAGTTTATCGGGGGACCCGGTGGGAGAGACCCAGTACTTC. Its protein product is CASSLSGDPVGETQYF.

The genes are TRBV5-1 and TRBJ1-4, with a possible D match to TRBD1 (5 bases). Trimming shortened V by 1 base and J by 7 bases, and 20 bases separated the two germline ends. CDR1 is SGHRS and CDR2 is YFSETQ in the germline V gene. The CDR3 contains 17 residues. CDR3 coding DNA: TGCGCCAGCAGCTTGAAGTTGGAATCGGGGGTTGGTGAAAAACTGTTTTTT. It specifies CASSLKLESGVGEKLFF.

This chain links TRBV10-1 with TRBJ2-1; 9 nucleotides line up with TRBD2. There are 16 residues in the CDR3. The germline V gene encodes CDR1 WNHNN and CDR2 SYGVQD (reference sequence). V lost 5 bases to trimming and J lost 6 bases; unmatched junction nucleotides: 11. The CDR3 coding sequence is TGCGCCAGCAGTAGGAATAGCGGGAGTTGGGGCAATGAGCAGTTCTTC. Its protein product is CASSRNSGSWGNEQFF.

The rearrangement links TRBV4-1 to TRBJ1-5; D might be TRBD1 (5 bases). Germline V CDR1 and CDR2: MGHRA, YSYEKL. The CDR3 consists of 15 residues. Trimming stripped 2 bases from V and 4 bases from J, with 12 bases between. The CDR3 is CASSQIIGVNQPQHF. DNA of the CDR3: TGCGCCAGCAGCCAAATCATAGGGGTTAATCAGCCCCAGCATTTT.

The chain recombines TRBV19 with TRBJ2-7, with D hard to call. Trimming left V 0 bases short and J 0 bases short, with 3 bases between. This CDR3 is 13 amino acids long. CDR1 is LNHDA and CDR2 is SQIVND in the germline V gene (reference sequence). As DNA, the CDR3 is TGTGCCAGTAGTATAGACCCCTCCTACGAGCAGTACGTC. Protein: CASSIDPSYEQYV.

The rearrangement joins TRBV12-2 to TRBJ2-1; the DNA was not compared with TRBD2, the D call given in the table. TRBV12-2 counts as a pseudogene. This CDR3 contains 16 residues. The CDR3 DNA follows: TGTGCAAGTCGCTTAGTGGGACTAGCGGCGTACAATGAGCAGTTCTTC. Translated: CASRLVGLAAYNEQFF.